This is a list of T cell receptor beta chains from one sample in a study of blood T cell repertoires in COVID-19. Sequenced by immunoSEQ multiplex PCR; TCRdb stores in-frame clones only, minus some. The data hold about 270,000 clones, with about four fifths observed a single time. Sample: peripheral blood. Receptors were obtained from an older woman with active or convalescent COVID-19. Each CDR3 is given with its conserved first and last residue. The order of the fields is J gene, D gene, clone size, V gene, CDR3 protein, CDR3 DNA. D genes are given only for firm matches. Part of the rows lack a size; the others show once, few, many or a class for expanded clones.

TRBJ1-2	-	-	TRBV13	CASSSDRNNYGYTF	TGTGCCAGCAGCTCTGACAGGAATAACTATGGCTACACCTTC
TRBJ2-4	TRBD1	-	TRBV9	CASSARQGFDKNIQYF	TGTGCCAGCAGCGCCCGACAGGGTTTCGACAAAAACATTCAGTACTTC
TRBJ2-1	TRBD2	-	TRBV15	CATSESGGYNEQFF	TGTGCCACCAGCGAGAGCGGGGGCTACAATGAGCAGTTCTTC
TRBJ1-1	TRBD1	-	TRBV7-9	CASRAQGASSTEAFF	TGTGCCAGCAGGGCACAGGGGGCGTCGAGCACTGAAGCTTTCTTT
TRBJ2-4	-	-	TRBV2	CASSDELLAKNIQYF	TGTGCCAGCAGTGACGAGCTTCTAGCCAAAAACATTCAGTACTTC
TRBJ1-2	-	-	TRBV7-2	CASSLDRVDGYTF	TGTGCCAGCAGCTTAGACAGGGTAGATGGCTACACCTTC
TRBJ2-2	-	-	TRBV21-1	CASSKIRAGGPGELFF	TGTGCCAGCAGCAAAATCCGAGCGGGGGGCCCCGGGGAGCTGTTTTTT
TRBJ2-3	TRBD1	-	TRBV5-4	CASSLRLQGASTDTQYF	TGTGCCAGCAGCTTGCGGCTGCAGGGGGCTAGCACAGATACGCAGTATTTT
TRBJ1-1	-	-	TRBV5-8	CASSSSVMVAEAFF	TGTGCCAGCAGCTCCAGCGTCATGGTGGCTGAAGCTTTCTTT
TRBJ2-6	-	-	TRBV19	CASSLRAGANVLTF	TGTGCCAGTAGCCTCAGGGCTGGGGCCAACGTCCTGACTTTC
TRBJ2-3	TRBD2	-	TRBV9	CASSASGGSTDTQYF	TGTGCCAGCAGCGCTAGCGGGGGCTCCACAGATACGCAGTATTTT
TRBJ2-7	-	-	TRBV3-1/TRBV3-2	CASSSPSYEQYF	TGTGCCAGCAGCTCCCCATCATACGAGCAGTACTTC
TRBJ2-2	-	-	TRBV11-1	CASSLGGGFSTGELFF	TGTGCCAGCAGCTTAGGAGGGGGATTCAGCACCGGGGAGCTGTTTTTT
TRBJ1-2	-	once	TRBV27	CASGRGPSYGYTF	TGTGCCAGCGGTCGAGGGCCTAGCTATGGCTACACCTTC
TRBJ2-7	-	once	TRBV21-1	CASSTASPVDEQYF	TGTGCCAGCAGCACCGCCTCTCCGGTGGACGAGCAGTACTTC
TRBJ2-1	-	-	TRBV11-2	CASSLEGGLANEQFF	TGTGCCAGCAGCTTAGAGGGGGGGCTCGCCAATGAGCAGTTCTTC
TRBJ1-6	-	-	TRBV12-5	CASGLSGVGASSYNSPLHF	TGTGCTAGTGGTCTGTCAGGGGTTGGGGCAAGCTCCTATAATTCACCCCTCCACTTT
TRBJ1-6	-	-	TRBV7-2	CASSLESRSPLHF	TGTGCCAGCAGCTTAGAGAGCCGGTCACCCCTCCACTTT
TRBJ2-1	TRBD1	-	TRBV4-2	CASSQNRGRNEQFF	TGTGCCAGCAGCCAGAACAGGGGGAGGAATGAGCAGTTCTTC
TRBJ2-3	TRBD1	-	TRBV2	CASIMWGQGATDTQYF	TGTGCCAGCATTATGTGGGGACAGGGGGCCACAGATACGCAGTATTTT
TRBJ1-1	-	-	TRBV5-1	CASSLASLGGTEAFF	TGCGCCAGCAGCTTGGCCTCACTAGGGGGTACTGAAGCTTTCTTT
TRBJ2-7	-	-	TRBV19	CASSQGFRRSYEQYF	TGTGCCAGTAGCCAGGGGTTTAGGCGCTCCTACGAGCAGTACTTC
TRBJ2-5	TRBD2	-	TRBV5-4	CASSHGLAGGNQETQYF	TGTGCCAGCAGCCACGGACTAGCGGGGGGGAACCAAGAGACCCAGTACTTC
TRBJ1-3	TRBD1	-	TRBV5-6	CASSSDRGGDTIYF	TGTGCCAGCAGCTCCGACAGGGGGGGGGACACCATATATTTT
TRBJ2-1	TRBD2	-	TRBV27	CAVRSRASGMNEQFF	TGTGCCGTTCGGAGCAGGGCTAGCGGGATGAATGAGCAGTTCTTC
TRBJ2-7	TRBD1	-	TRBV19	CASRPPGQDEQYF	TGTGCCAGTAGGCCTCCGGGACAGGACGAGCAGTACTTC
TRBJ1-5	-	-	TRBV18	CASSPMTTGGNQPQHF	TGTGCCAGCTCCCCCATGACGACAGGCGGCAATCAGCCCCAGCATTTT
TRBJ2-6	TRBD1	-	TRBV29-1	CSVTGTAQRPGANVLTF	TGCAGCGTTACCGGGACAGCTCAAAGGCCTGGGGCCAACGTCCTGACTTTC
TRBJ1-2	-	-	TRBV30	CAWSYSGQSYYGYTF	TGTGCCTGGAGTTATTCAGGCCAATCGTACTATGGCTACACCTTC
TRBJ1-2	TRBD1	few	TRBV19	CASSRTGQGKNYGYTF	TGTGCCAGTAGTAGAACGGGACAGGGGAAAAACTATGGCTACACCTTC
TRBJ1-2	TRBD1	-	TRBV5-6	CASSLWTGGTGIYGYTF	TGTGCCAGCAGCTTGTGGACAGGGGGGACTGGGATCTATGGCTACACCTTC
TRBJ2-1	-	-	TRBV10-3	CAISGFKRRTDTNEQFF	TGTGCCATCAGTGGGTTTAAACGTCGGACAGACACCAATGAGCAGTTCTTC
TRBJ1-4	-	-	TRBV4-2	CASSQAIVRVNEKLFF	TGTGCCAGCAGCCAAGCCATTGTACGGGTTAATGAAAAACTGTTTTTT
TRBJ1-1	-	-	TRBV6-5	CASSAPGRAEAFF	TGTGCCAGCAGCGCCCCGGGCAGGGCAGAAGCTTTCTTT
TRBJ1-2	-	-	TRBV6-6	CASSSGTGFMSYGYTF	TGTGCCAGCAGCTCCGGCACAGGTTTTATGAGTTATGGCTACACCTTC
TRBJ2-5	-	once	TRBV18	CASSPQQQETQYF	TGTGCCAGCTCACCACAACAGCAAGAGACCCAGTACTTC